These T cell receptor beta chains were read from a single sample in a study of OX40 agonist ivuxolimab in advanced cancers. Profiled with immunoSEQ multiplex PCR; TCRdb holds only in-frame clones, not every one. The data hold nearly 110,000 clones, with 75% to 95% observed a single time. The specimen was CD4+ or CD8+ T cells sorted from blood, collected in a trial of the OX40 agonist ivuxolimab. Receptor source: an adult with an advanced solid tumor such as melanoma, head and neck, liver or kidney cancer. The CDR3 runs from the conserved cysteine through the conserved F or W. A D gene is named only where the DNA matches it firmly. A row's size may be missing; if present it is once, few, many or a size class.

abundance	j_gene	v_gene	d_gene	CDR3nt	CDR3aa
.	TRBJ2-7	TRBV6-6	.	TGTGCCAGCAGTTACTCCGCGGCTGGAGAGCAGTACTTC	CASSYSAAGEQYF
.	TRBJ2-6	TRBV5-6	.	TGTGCCAGCAGCTTGAAGGGGCCGATCTTCTCTGGGGCCAACGTCCTGACTTTC	CASSLKGPIFSGANVLTF
once	TRBJ2-3	TRBV4-1	.	TGCGCCAGCAGCCAAAGCGTAGCTAGCACAGATACGCAGTATTTT	CASSQSVASTDTQYF
.	TRBJ2-5	TRBV18	.	TGTGCCAGCTCACCACAGGGGTCAGAAGAGACCCAGTACTTC	CASSPQGSEETQYF
.	TRBJ2-7	TRBV6-5	TRBD1	TGTGCCACAAACAGGGGCACCTACGAGCAGTACTTC	CATNRGTYEQYF
.	TRBJ2-1	TRBV9	TRBD2	TGTGCCAGCAGCATTAGCGGGGGGGTCTACAATGAGCAGTTCTTC	CASSISGGVYNEQFF
.	TRBJ2-2	TRBV5-1	TRBD1	TGCGCCAGCAGCTTATCAGGGGGCACCGGGGAGCTGTTTTTT	CASSLSGGTGELFF
.	TRBJ2-2	TRBV7-2	.	TGTGCCAGCAGCCTCCGACAGGCAGGTATCACCGGGGAGCTGTTTTTT	CASSLRQAGITGELFF
.	TRBJ2-2	TRBV19	.	TGTGCCAGTAGTACGCTTGGACAGCTCCTTACCGGGGAGCTGTTTTTT	CASSTLGQLLTGELFF
once	TRBJ1-2	TRBV28	.	TGTGCCAGCAGTTTCGTGGGGGGGGCTAACTATGGCTACACCTTC	CASSFVGGANYGYTF
.	TRBJ1-2	TRBV6-6	TRBD1	TGTGCCAGCAGTTACGAGGGGCAGGGGGGACTTGGCTACACCTTC	CASSYEGQGGLGYTF
.	TRBJ2-7	TRBV28	TRBD1	TGTGCCAGCAGCCTAGATAGGGGGCCACTGTACTTC	CASSLDRGPLYF
.	TRBJ2-7	TRBV5-6	.	TGTGCCAGCAGCTTGTTCTACGAGCAGTACTTC	CASSLFYEQYF
.	TRBJ2-3	TRBV29-1	.	TGCAGCGTTTCAGTGTCGGGGGAGACCACAGATACGCAGTATTTT	CSVSVSGETTDTQYF
.	TRBJ1-1	TRBV29-1	TRBD1	TGCAGCGTTGAGGGGGACAGGGGCACTGAAGCTTTCTTT	CSVEGDRGTEAFF
.	TRBJ1-6	TRBV19	TRBD1	TGTGCCAGTAGTGATACAGGGGTGAGGAATTCACCCCTCCACTTT	CASSDTGVRNSPLHF
.	TRBJ2-5	TRBV5-3	TRBD2	TGTGCCAGAAGCCTACCGGGACTACAAGAGACCCAGTACTTC	CARSLPGLQETQYF
.	TRBJ1-1	TRBV7-9	.	TGTGCCAGCAGCTTAAAGGCCATCCTTGGGAACACTGAAGCTTTCTTT	CASSLKAILGNTEAFF